The following is a T cell receptor beta chain sequence with its context. This sample stems from a study of blood T cell repertoires in COVID-19. Study-level background: PBMCs, B-cell-depleted T cells, or T cells provided the cDNA or gDNA that made up the material.

Original analysis: Estimates of nucleated cell counts were drawn from the amplification of reference gene primers. Sequenced by immunoSEQ multiplex PCR; TCRdb stores in-frame clones only, minus some. The V and J calls and the clone size are those of that table, but D and trimming were determined from the DNA. In the table there are 75,000 to 95,000 clones, under 90% of which are singletons. The CDR3 contains 17 residues. Germline V lookup: CDR1 MNHNS, CDR2 SASEGT. Trimming took 1 base from V and 2 from J, leaving 17 bases between them. The rearrangement joins TRBV6-1 to TRBJ2-5; D might be TRBD1 (5 bases). The sample taken for sequencing was peripheral blood. The sequence was collected from a middle-aged woman with active or convalescent COVID-19. The CDR3 DNA sequence: TGTGCCAGCAGTGAAGTAAGGGGTTGGTTGTCACAAGAGACCCAGTACTTC. Residues: CASSEVRGWLSQETQYF.